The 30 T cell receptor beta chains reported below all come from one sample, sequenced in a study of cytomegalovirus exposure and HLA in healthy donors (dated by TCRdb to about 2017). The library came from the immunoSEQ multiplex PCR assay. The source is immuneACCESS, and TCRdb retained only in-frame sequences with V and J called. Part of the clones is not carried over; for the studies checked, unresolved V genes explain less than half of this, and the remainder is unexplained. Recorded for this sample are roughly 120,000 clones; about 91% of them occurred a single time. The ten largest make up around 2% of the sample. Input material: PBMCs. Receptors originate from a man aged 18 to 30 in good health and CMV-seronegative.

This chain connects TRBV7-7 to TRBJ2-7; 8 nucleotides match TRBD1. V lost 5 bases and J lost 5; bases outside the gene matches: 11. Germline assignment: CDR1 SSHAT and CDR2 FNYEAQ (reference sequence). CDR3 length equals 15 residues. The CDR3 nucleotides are TGTGCCAGCAGCCATGGGCAGGGGGCTGAAAACGAGCAGTACTTC. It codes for CASSHGQGAENEQYF.

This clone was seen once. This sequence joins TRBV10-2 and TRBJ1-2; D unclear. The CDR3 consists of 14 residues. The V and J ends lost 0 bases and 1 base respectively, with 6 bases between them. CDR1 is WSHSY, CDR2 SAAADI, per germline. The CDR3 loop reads CASSESPFNYGYTF. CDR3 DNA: TGCGCCAGCAGTGAGTCCCCGTTTAACTATGGCTACACCTTC.

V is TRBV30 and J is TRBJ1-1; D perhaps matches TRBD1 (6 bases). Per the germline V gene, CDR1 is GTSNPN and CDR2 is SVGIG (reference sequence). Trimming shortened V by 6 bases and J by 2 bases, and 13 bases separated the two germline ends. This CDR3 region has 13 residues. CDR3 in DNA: TGTGCCTGTCTAGGGACAAGTAACACTGAAGCTTTCTTT. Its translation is CACLGTSNTEAFF.

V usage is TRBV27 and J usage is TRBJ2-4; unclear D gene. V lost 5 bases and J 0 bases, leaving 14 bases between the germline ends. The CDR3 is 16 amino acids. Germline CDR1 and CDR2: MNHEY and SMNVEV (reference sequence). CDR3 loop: CASSPPPQLAKNIQYF. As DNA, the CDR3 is TGTGCCAGCAGTCCCCCCCCGCAGTTAGCCAAAAACATTCAGTACTTC.

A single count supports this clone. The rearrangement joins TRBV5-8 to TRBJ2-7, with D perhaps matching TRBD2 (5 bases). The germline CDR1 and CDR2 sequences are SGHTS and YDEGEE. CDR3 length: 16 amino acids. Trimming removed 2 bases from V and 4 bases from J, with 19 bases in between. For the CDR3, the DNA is TGTGCCAGCAGCTTTGATCTCAGTTCTAGCCCGTACGAGCAGTACTTC. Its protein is CASSFDLSSSPYEQYF.

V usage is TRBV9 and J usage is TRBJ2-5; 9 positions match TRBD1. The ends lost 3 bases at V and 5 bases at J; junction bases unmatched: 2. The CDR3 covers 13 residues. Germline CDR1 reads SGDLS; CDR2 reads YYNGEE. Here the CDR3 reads CASSGQGEETQYF. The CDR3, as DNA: TGTGCCAGCAGCGGACAGGGGGAGGAGACCCAGTACTTC.

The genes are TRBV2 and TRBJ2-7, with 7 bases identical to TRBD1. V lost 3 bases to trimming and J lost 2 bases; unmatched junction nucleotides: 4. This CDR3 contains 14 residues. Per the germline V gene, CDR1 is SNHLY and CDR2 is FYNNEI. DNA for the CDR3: TGTGCCAGCAGTGAGGGGACAGAAGCCTACGAGCAGTACTTC. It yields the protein CASSEGTEAYEQYF.

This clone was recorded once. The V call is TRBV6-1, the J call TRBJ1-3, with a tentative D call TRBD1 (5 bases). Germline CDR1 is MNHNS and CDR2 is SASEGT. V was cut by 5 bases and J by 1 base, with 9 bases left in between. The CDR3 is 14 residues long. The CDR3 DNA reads TGTGCCAGCAGTCCGCGGACATCTGGAAACACCATATATTTT. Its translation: CASSPRTSGNTIYF.

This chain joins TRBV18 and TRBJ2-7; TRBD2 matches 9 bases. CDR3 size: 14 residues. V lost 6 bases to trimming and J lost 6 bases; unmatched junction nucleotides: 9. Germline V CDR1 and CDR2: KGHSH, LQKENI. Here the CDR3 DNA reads TGTGCCAGCTCCCCTCCGGCGGGAGGGTCCGAGCAGTACTTC. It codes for CASSPPAGGSEQYF. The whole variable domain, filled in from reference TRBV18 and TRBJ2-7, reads NAGVMQNPRHLVRRRGQEARLRCSPMKGHSHVYWYRQLPEEGLKFMVYLQKENIIDESGMPKERFSAEFPKEGPSILRIQQVVRGDSAAYFCASSPPAGGSEQYFGPGTRLTVT.

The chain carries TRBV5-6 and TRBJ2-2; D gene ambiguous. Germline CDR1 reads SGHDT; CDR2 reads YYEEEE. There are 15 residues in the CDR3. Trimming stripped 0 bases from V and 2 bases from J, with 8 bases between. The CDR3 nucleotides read TGTGCCAGCAGCTTGGGGCCGAAAAACACCGGGGAGCTGTTTTTT. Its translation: CASSLGPKNTGELFF.

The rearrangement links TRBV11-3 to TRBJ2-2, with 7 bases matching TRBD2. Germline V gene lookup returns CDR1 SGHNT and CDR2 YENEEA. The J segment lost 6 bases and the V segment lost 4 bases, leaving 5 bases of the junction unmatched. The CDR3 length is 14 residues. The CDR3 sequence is CASSWGGDAGELFF. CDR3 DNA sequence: TGTGCCAGCAGCTGGGGAGGGGATGCCGGGGAGCTGTTTTTT.

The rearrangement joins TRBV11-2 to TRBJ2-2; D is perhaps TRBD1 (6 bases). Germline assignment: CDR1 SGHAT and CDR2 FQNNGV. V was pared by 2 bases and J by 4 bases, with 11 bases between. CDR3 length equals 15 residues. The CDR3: CASSLSQGRTGELFF. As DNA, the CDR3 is TGTGCCAGCAGCTTATCACAGGGCCGCACCGGGGAGCTGTTTTTT.

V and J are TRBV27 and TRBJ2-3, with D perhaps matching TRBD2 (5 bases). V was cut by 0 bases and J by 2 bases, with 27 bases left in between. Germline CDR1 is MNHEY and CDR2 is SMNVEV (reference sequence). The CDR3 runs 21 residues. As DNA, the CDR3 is TGTGCCAGCAGTTTATCGCCCCCCGGGATATATGAAATGATACACACAGATACGCAGTATTTT. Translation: CASSLSPPGIYEMIHTDTQYF.

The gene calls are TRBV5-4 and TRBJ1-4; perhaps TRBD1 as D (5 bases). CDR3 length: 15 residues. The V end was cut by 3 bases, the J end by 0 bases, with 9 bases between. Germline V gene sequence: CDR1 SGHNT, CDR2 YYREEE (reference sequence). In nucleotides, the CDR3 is TGTGCCAGCAGCTCTAAGACAGCAACTAATGAAAAACTGTTTTTT. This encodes CASSSKTATNEKLFF.

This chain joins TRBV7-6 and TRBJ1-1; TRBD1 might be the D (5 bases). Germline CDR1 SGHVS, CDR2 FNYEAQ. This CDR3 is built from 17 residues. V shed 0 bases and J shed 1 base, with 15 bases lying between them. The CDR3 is CASSLAPPGGGNTEAFF. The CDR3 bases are TGTGCCAGCAGCTTAGCGCCCCCGGGCGGGGGGAACACTGAAGCTTTCTTT.

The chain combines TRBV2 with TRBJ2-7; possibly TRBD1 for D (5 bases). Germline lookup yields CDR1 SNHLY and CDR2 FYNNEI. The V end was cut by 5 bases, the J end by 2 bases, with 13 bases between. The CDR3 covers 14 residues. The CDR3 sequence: CASSKTELAYEQYF. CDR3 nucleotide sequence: TGTGCCAGCAGTAAGACAGAATTAGCCTACGAGCAGTACTTC.

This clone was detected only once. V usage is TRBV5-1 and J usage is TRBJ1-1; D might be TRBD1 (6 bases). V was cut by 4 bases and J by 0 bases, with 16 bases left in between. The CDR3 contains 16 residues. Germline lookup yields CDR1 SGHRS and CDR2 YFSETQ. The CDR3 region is CASSPYGQNLNTEAFF. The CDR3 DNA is TGCGCCAGCAGCCCGTACGGACAGAATTTGAACACTGAAGCTTTCTTT. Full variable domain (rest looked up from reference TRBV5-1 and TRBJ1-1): KAGVTQTPRYLIKTRGQQVTLSCSPISGHRSVSWYQQTPGQGLQFLFEYFSETQRNKGNFPGRFSGRQFSNSRSEMNVSTLELGDSALYLCASSPYGQNLNTEAFFGQGTRLTVV.

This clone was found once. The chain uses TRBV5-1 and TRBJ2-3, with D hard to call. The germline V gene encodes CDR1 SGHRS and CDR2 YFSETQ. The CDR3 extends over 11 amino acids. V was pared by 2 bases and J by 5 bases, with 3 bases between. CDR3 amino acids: CASSFKDTQYF. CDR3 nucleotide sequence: TGCGCCAGCAGCTTTAAAGATACGCAGTATTTT.

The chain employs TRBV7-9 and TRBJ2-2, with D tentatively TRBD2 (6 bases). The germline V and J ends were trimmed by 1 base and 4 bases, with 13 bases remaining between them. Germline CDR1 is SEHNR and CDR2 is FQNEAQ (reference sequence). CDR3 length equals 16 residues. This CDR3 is CASSLVGLTITGELFF. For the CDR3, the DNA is TGTGCCAGCAGCTTAGTGGGACTCACTATCACCGGGGAGCTGTTTTTT.

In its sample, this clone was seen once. CDR3 DNA sequence: TGCGCCAGCAGCCATAAAGTGGGAGCAACTAATGAAAAACTGTTTTTT. Its protein is CASSHKVGATNEKLFF. This chain joins TRBV4-1 and TRBJ1-4, with D uncertain. CDR1 and CDR2 (germline): MGHRA, YSYEKL. V dropped 3 bases and J dropped 0 bases, with 11 bases sitting between them. The CDR3 is 16 residues long.

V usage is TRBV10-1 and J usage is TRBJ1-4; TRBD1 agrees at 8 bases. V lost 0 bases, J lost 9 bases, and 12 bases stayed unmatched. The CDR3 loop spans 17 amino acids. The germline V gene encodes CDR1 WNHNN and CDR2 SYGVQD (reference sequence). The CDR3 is CASSESFLGQDNQKLFF. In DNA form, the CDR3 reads TGCGCCAGCAGTGAGTCGTTCTTGGGACAGGACAACCAAAAACTGTTTTTT.

For the CDR3, the DNA is TGTGCTACCTCTCGGGACAGAGCCCGGAATTCACCCCTCCACTTT. This sequence encodes CATSRDRARNSPLHF. This rearrangement joins TRBV2 to TRBJ1-6, with TRBD1 matching over 7 bases. There are 15 residues in the CDR3. Germline V lookup: CDR1 SNHLY, CDR2 FYNNEI.

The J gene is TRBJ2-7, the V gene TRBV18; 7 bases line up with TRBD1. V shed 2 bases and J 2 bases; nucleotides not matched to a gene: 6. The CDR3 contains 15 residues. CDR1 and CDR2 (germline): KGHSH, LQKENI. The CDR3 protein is CASSPETGRPYEQYF. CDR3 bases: TGTGCCAGCTCACCAGAGACAGGGCGTCCCTACGAGCAGTACTTC.

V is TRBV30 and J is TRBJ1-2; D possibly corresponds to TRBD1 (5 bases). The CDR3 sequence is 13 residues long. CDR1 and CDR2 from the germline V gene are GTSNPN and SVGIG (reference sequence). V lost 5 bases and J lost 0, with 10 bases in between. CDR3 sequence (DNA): TGTGCCTGGGGAGGGGTGCCTAACTATGGCTACACCTTC. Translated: CAWGGVPNYGYTF.

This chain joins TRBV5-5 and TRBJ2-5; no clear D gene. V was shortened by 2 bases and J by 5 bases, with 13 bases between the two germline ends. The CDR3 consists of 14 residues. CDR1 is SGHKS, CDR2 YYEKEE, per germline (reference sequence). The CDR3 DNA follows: TGTGCCAGCAGCTTTAGGCGGATGCGGGAGACCCAGTACTTC. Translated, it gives CASSFRRMRETQYF.

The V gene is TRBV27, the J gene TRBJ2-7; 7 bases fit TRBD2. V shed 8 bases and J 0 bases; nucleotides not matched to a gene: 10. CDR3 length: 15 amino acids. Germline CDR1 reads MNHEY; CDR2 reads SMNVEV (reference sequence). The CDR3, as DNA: TGTGCCAGCCGGACCTCTAGCGGAAGCTCCTACGAGCAGTACTTC. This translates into CASRTSSGSSYEQYF.

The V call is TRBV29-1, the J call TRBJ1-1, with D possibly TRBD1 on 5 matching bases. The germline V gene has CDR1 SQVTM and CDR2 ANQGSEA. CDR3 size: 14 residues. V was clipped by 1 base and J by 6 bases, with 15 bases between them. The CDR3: CSVEVTVYSSEAFF. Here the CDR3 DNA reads TGCAGCGTTGAAGTGACAGTCTATAGCTCTGAAGCTTTCTTT.

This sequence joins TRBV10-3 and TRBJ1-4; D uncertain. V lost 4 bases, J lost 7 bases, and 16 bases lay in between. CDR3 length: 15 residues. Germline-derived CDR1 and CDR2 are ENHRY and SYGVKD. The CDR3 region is CAISGGVAIGEKLFF. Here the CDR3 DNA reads TGTGCCATCAGTGGAGGCGTAGCAATCGGTGAAAAACTGTTTTTT.

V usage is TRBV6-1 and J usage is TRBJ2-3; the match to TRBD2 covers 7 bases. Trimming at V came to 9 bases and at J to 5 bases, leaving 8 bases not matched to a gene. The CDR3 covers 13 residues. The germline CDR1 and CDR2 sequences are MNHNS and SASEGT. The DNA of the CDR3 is TGTGCCAGTATAGCGGGCAACATAGATACGCAGTATTTT. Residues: CASIAGNIDTQYF.

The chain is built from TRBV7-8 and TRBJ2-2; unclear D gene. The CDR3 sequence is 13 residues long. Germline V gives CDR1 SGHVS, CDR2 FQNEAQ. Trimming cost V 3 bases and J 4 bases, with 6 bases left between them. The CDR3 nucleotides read TGTGCCAGCAGCTTTAGCCGCACCGGGGAGCTGTTTTTT. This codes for CASSFSRTGELFF.